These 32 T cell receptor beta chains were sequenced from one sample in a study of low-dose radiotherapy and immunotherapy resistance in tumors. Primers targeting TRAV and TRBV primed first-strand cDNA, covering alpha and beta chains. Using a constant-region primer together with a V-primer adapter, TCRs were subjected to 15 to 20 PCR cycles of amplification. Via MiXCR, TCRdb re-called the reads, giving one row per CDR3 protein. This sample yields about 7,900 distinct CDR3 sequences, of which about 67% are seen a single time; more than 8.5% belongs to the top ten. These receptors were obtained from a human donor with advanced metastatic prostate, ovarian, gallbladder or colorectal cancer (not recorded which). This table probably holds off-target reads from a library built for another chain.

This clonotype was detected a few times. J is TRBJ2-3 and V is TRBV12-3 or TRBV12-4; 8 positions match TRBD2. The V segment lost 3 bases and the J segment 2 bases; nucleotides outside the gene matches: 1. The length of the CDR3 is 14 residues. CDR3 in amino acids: CASSFGGVTDTQYF. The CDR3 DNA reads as TGTGCCAGCAGTTTCGGGGGGGTCACAGATACGCAGTATTTT.

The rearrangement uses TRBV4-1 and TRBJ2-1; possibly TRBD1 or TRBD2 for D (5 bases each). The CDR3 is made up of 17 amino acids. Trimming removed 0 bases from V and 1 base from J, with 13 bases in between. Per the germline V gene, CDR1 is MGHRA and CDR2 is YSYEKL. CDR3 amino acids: CASSQDPTGTSYNEQFF. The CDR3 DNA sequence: TGCGCCAGCAGCCAAGACCCGACGGGGACGTCCTACAATGAGCAGTTCTTC.

DNA for the CDR3: TGCAGCGTTCAGGACAACTATGGCTACACCTTC. Its protein product is CSVQDNYGYTF. The rearrangement uses TRBV29-1 and TRBJ1-2; D call uncertain. V lost 5 bases to trimming and J lost 2 bases, with 6 bases between them. The germline V gene has CDR1 SQVTM and CDR2 ANQGSEA. The CDR3 covers 11 residues.

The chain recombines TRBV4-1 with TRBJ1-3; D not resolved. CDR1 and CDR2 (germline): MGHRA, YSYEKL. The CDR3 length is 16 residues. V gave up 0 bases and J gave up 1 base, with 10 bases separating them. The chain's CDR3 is CASSQDGSKSGNTIYF. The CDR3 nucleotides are TGCGCCAGCAGCCAAGATGGCTCAAAATCTGGAAACACCATATATTTT.

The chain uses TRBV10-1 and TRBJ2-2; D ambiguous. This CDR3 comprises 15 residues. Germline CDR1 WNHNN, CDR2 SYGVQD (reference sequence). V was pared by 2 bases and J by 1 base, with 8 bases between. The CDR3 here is CASSENLQNTGELFF. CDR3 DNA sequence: TGCGCCAGCAGTGAGAACCTACAGAACACCGGGGAGCTGTTTTTT.

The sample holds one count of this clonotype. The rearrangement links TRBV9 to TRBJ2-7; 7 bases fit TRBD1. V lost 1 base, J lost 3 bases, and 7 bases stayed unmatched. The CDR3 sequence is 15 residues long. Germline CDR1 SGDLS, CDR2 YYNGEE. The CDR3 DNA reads TGTGCCAGCAGCGTATTGACAGGGTCGCACTACGAGCAGTACTTC. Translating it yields CASSVLTGSHYEQYF.

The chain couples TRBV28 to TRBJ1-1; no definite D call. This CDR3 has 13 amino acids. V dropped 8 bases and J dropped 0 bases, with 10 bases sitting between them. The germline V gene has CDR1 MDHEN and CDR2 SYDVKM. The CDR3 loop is CASANVLNTEAFF. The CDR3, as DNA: TGTGCCAGCGCCAATGTCTTGAACACTGAAGCTTTCTTT.

The CDR3 DNA reads TGTGCCAGCAGCTCGGAAGTAGGCGGGAGAGGTGCAGATACGCAGTATTTT. It translates to CASSSEVGGRGADTQYF. This chain uses TRBV6-2 or TRBV6-3 with TRBJ2-3; TRBD2 matches at 7 bases. This CDR3 is built from 17 residues. Per germline, CDR1 MNHEY and CDR2 SVGEGT. V trimming: 6 bases; J trimming: 4 bases; junction bases outside the gene matches: 16.

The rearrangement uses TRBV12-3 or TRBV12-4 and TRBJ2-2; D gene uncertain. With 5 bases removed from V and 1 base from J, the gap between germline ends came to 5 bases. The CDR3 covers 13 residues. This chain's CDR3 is CASSDKNTGELFF. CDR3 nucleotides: TGTGCCAGCAGTGACAAGAACACCGGGGAGCTGTTTTTT.

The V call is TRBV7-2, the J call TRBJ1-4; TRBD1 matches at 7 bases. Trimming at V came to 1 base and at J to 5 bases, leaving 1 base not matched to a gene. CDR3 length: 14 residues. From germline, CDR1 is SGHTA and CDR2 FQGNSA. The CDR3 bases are TGTGCCAGCAGCTTAGGACAGGGAAATGAAAAACTGTTTTTT. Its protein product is CASSLGQGNEKLFF. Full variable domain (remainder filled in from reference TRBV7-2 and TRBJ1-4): GAGVSQSPSNKVTEKGKDVELRCDPISGHTALYWYRQSLGQGLEFLIYFQGNSAPDKSGLPSDRFSAERTGGSVSTLTIQRTQQEDSAVYLCASSLGQGNEKLFFGSGTQLSVL.

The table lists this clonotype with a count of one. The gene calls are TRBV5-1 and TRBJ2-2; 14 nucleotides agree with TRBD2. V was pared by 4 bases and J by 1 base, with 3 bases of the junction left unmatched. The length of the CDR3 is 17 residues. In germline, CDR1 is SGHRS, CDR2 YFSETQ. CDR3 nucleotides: TGCGCCAGCAGCCCAGGGACTAGCGGGAGGAACACCGGGGAGCTGTTTTTT. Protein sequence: CASSPGTSGRNTGELFF.

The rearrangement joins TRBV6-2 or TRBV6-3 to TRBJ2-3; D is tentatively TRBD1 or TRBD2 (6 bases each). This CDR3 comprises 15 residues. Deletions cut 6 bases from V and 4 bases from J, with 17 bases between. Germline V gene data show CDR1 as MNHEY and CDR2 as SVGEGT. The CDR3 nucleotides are TGTGCCAGCAGACGGCCCACCGGGGGCCCAGATACGCAGTATTTT. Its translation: CASRRPTGGPDTQYF.

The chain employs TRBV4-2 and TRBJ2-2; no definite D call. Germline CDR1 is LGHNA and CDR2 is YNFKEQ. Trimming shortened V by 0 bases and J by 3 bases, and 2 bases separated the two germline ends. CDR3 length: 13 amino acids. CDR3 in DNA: TGTGCCAGCAGCCAAGATTACACCGGGGAGCTGTTTTTT. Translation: CASSQDYTGELFF.

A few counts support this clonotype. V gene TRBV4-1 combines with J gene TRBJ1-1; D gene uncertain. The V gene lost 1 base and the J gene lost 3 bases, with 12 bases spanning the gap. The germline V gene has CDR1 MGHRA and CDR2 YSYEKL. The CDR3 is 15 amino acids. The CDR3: CASSQVRETHTEAFF. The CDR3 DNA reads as TGCGCCAGCAGCCAAGTAAGGGAGACACACACTGAAGCTTTCTTT.

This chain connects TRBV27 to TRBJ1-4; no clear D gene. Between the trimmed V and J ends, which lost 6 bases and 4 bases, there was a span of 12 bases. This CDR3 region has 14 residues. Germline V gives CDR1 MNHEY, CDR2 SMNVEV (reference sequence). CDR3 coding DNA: TGTGCCAGCAGGACGCTGGACGATAATGAAAAACTGTTTTTT. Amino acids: CASRTLDDNEKLFF.

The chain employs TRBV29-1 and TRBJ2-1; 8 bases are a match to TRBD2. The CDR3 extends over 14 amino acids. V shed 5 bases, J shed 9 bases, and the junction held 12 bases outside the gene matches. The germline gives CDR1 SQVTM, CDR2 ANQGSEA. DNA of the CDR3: TGCAGCGTTCAACCCCCGGGGGGGCCAGGTGAGCAGTTCTTC. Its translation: CSVQPPGGPGEQFF.

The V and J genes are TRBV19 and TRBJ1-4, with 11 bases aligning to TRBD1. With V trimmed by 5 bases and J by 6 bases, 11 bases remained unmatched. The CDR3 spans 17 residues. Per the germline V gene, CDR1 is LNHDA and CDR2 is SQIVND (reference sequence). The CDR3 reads CASSLSSPGQGDEKLFF. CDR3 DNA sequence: TGTGCCAGTAGTCTCTCTTCACCGGGACAGGGGGATGAAAAACTGTTTTTT.

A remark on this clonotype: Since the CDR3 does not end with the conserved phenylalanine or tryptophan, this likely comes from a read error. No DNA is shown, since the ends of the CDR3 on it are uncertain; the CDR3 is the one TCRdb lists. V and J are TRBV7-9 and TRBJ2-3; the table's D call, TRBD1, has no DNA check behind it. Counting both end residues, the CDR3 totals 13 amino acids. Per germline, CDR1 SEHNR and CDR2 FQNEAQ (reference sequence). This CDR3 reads CASSLGLGQIEMC.

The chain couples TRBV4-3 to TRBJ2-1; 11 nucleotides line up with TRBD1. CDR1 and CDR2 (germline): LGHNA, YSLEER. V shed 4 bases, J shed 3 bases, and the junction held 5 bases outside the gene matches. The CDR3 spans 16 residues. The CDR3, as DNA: TGCGCCAGCAGCCCGGAAGGGACAGGGGGCTACAATGAGCAGTTCTTC. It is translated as CASSPEGTGGYNEQFF.

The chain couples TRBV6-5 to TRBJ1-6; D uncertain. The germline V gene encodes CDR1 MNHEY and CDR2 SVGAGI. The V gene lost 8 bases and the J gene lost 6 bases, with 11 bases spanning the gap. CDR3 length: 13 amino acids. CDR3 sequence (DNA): TGTGCCAGCGCCTTCCGTGCTAATTCACCCCTCCACTTT. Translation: CASAFRANSPLHF.

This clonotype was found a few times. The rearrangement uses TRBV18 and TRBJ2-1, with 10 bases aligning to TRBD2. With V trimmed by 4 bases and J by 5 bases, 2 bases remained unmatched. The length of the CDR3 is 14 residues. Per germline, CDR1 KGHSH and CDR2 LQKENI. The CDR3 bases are TGTGCCAGCTCACTTCTAGCGGGAGACAATGAGCAGTTCTTC. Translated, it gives CASSLLAGDNEQFF.

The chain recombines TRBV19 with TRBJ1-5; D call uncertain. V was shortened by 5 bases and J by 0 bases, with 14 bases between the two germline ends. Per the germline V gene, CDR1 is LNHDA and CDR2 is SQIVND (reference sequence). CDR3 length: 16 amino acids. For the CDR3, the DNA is TGTGCCAGTAGTTTCCTGACCGGGTATAGCAATCAGCCCCAGCATTTT. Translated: CASSFLTGYSNQPQHF.

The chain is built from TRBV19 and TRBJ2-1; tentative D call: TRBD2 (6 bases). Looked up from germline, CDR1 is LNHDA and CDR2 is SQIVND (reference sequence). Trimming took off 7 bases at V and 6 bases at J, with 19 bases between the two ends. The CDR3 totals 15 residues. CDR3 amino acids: CASNNPGLRGNEQFF. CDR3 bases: TGTGCCAGTAATAATCCGGGACTGAGGGGCAATGAGCAGTTCTTC.

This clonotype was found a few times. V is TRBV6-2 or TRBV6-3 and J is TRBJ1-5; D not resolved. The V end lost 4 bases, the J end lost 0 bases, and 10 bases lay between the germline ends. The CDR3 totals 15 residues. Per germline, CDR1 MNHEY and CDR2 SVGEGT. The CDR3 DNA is TGTGCCAGCAGTTTAACGGTCGATAGCAATCAGCCCCAGCATTTT. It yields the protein CASSLTVDSNQPQHF.

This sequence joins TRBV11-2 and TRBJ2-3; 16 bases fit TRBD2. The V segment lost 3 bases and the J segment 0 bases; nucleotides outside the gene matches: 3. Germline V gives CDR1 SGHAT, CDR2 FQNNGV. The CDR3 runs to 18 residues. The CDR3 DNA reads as TGTGCCAGCAGCTTCGGGACTAGCGGGGGGGATAGCACAGATACGCAGTATTTT. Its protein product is CASSFGTSGGDSTDTQYF.

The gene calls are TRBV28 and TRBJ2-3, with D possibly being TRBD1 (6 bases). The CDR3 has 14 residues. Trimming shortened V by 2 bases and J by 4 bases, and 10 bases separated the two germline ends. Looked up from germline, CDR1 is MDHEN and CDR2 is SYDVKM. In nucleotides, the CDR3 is TGTGCCAGCAGTTTAACAGGGCCCCCAGATACGCAGTATTTT. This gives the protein CASSLTGPPDTQYF.

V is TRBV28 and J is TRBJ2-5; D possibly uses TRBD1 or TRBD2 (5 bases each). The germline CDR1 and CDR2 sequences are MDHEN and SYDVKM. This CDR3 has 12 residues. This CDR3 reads CVTEGKEETQYF. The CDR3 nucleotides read TGTGTCACCGAGGGGAAGGAGGAGACCCAGTACTTC.

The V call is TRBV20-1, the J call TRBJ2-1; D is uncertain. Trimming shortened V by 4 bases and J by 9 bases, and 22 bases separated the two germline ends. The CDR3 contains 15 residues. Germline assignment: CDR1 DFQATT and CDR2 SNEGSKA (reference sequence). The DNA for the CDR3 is TGCAGTGCTATACTGTCGGGTTACGAACACAGTGAGCAGTTCTTC. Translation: CSAILSGYEHSEQFF.

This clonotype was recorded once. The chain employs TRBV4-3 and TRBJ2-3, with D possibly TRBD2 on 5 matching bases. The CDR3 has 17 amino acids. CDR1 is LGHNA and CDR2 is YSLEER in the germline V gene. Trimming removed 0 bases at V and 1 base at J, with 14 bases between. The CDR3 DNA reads TGCGCCAGCAGCCAAGATCCCTTAAACGGGGGCACAGATACGCAGTATTTT. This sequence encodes CASSQDPLNGGTDTQYF.

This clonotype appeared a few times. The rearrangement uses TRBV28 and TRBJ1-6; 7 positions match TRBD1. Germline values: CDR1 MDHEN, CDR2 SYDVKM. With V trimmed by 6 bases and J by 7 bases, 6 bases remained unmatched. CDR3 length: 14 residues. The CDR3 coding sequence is TGTGCCAGCAGCCTAGGACAGGCAAATTCACCCCTCCACTTT. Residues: CASSLGQANSPLHF.

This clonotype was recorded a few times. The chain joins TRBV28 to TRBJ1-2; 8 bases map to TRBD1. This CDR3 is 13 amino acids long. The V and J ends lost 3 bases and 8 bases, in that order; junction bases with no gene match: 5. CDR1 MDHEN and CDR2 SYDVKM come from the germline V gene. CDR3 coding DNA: TGTGCCAGCAGTTTGGACAGGGTCAAGGGCTACACCTTC. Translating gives CASSLDRVKGYTF.

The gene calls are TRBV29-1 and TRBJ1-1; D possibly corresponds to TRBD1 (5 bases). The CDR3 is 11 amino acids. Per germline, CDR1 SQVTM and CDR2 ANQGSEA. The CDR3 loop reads CLGQTNTEAFF. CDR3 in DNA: TGCCTGGGGCAGACGAACACTGAAGCTTTCTTT.